This passage covers 10 T cell receptor beta chains from one sample sequenced in a study of T cell responses to AZD1222 COVID-19 vaccine. Libraries were prepared by immunoSEQ multiplex PCR; TCRdb keeps only in-frame clonotypes and omits some of them. The repertoire holds about 110,000 clones, with roughly 91% as singletons. Sequencing was performed on peripheral blood, taken 28 days after the second AZD1222 dose. The receptors were sampled from an adult who received the AZD1222 COVID-19 vaccine.

V usage is TRBV4-2 and J usage is TRBJ2-5, with 7 bases aligning to TRBD2. After removal of 8 bases from V and 5 bases from J, the junction contained 14 bases not matched to a gene. CDR3 length equals 15 residues. Germline V gene sequence: CDR1 LGHNA, CDR2 YNFKEQ. Written as DNA, the CDR3 is TGTGCCAGCCGCCCAGACGGACTAGTTAACGAGACCCAGTACTTC. The encoded protein is CASRPDGLVNETQYF.

J is TRBJ1-6 and V is TRBV19; D might be TRBD1 (6 bases). The CDR3 has 15 amino acids. Germline lookup yields CDR1 LNHDA and CDR2 SQIVND (reference sequence). The V end lost 4 bases, the J end lost 7 bases, and 14 bases lay between the germline ends. CDR3 DNA sequence: TGTGCCAGTAGTACCCTAGACAGGTCAAATTCACCCCTCCACTTT. Encoded protein: CASSTLDRSNSPLHF.

The chain couples TRBV15 to TRBJ2-7; TRBD2 matches at 8 bases. This CDR3 is 15 amino acids long. Germline V gene data show CDR1 as LNHNV and CDR2 as YYDKDF (reference sequence). The J segment lost 4 bases and the V segment lost 5 bases, leaving 10 bases of the junction unmatched. CDR3 sequence (DNA): TGTGCCACCAGCGGGATAGGGCGGGGGGAGTACGAGCAGTACTTC. Protein sequence: CATSGIGRGEYEQYF.

This chain joins TRBV5-1 and TRBJ2-2; possible D gene TRBD2, 5 bases. The CDR3 runs to 13 residues. Germline V gives CDR1 SGHRS, CDR2 YFSETQ. V was cut by 4 bases and J by 3 bases, with 7 bases left in between. This chain's CDR3 is CASSDGDTGELFF. In DNA form, the CDR3 reads TGCGCCAGCAGCGACGGGGACACCGGGGAGCTGTTTTTT.

The chain has TRBV25-1 and TRBJ2-1; no definite D call. CDR3 length: 16 amino acids. Trimming cost V 5 bases and J 4 bases, with 18 bases left between them. The V gene's germline CDR1 is MGHDK and CDR2 SYGVNS. Here the CDR3 reads CASSKLGSGDYNEQFF. CDR3 coding DNA: TGTGCCAGCAGTAAATTAGGGTCAGGAGATTACAATGAGCAGTTCTTC.

The chain has TRBV7-2 and TRBJ1-1; 12 bases are a match to TRBD1. The J segment lost 1 base and the V segment lost 5 bases, leaving 5 bases of the junction unmatched. The CDR3 is made up of 16 amino acids. Germline V lookup: CDR1 SGHTA, CDR2 FQGNSA. The CDR3: CASSQGQGARNTEAFF. The DNA for the CDR3 is TGTGCCAGCAGCCAGGGACAGGGGGCGAGGAACACTGAAGCTTTCTTT.

The chain combines TRBV27 with TRBJ2-7; D ambiguous. From germline, CDR1 is MNHEY and CDR2 SMNVEV (reference sequence). Trimming removed 6 bases at V and 2 bases at J, with 11 bases between. The CDR3 extends over 13 amino acids. For the CDR3, the DNA is TGTGCCAGCAGCCCGGGCTCACCCTACGAGCAGTACTTC. It translates to CASSPGSPYEQYF.

The CDR3 nucleotides read TGTGCCAGCAGCCTTGGGACACTTACCTACGAGCAGTACTTC. Translating it yields CASSLGTLTYEQYF. V gene TRBV5-6 combines with J gene TRBJ2-7; TRBD1 is a possible D gene (6 bases). Trimming stripped 4 bases from V and 2 bases from J, with 13 bases between. Germline CDR1 is SGHDT and CDR2 is YYEEEE. The CDR3 covers 14 residues.

The CDR3 bases are TGCGCCAGCAGCTTACGGGGAGTCCCACCCCTCCACTTT. This codes for CASSLRGVPPLHF. J is TRBJ1-6 and V is TRBV5-1; unclear D gene. The CDR3 spans 13 residues. Germline V gene lookup returns CDR1 SGHRS and CDR2 YFSETQ. Trimming removed 2 bases at V and 11 bases at J, with 11 bases between. Full variable domain (outside the CDR3, taken from reference TRBV5-1 and TRBJ1-6): KAGVTQTPRYLIKTRGQQVTLSCSPISGHRSVSWYQQTPGQGLQFLFEYFSETQRNKGNFPGRFSGRQFSNSRSEMNVSTLELGDSALYLCASSLRGVPPLHFGNGTRLTVT.

In this sample, this clone turned up once. The chain's CDR3 is CASSGSGTDNYGYTF. DNA of the CDR3: TGTGCCAGCAGCGGCTCCGGGACAGATAACTATGGCTACACCTTC. The chain employs TRBV7-2 and TRBJ1-2; 7 bases fit TRBD1. J was trimmed by 1 base and V by 5 bases; bases with no gene match: 7. The germline V gene encodes CDR1 SGHTA and CDR2 FQGNSA. This CDR3 comprises 15 residues.